The clone carrying this T cell receptor (beta chain) was seen at least ten times. Antigen specificity is unknown. There are 15 residues in the CDR3. Deletions cut 4 bases from V and 0 bases from J, with 12 bases between. This entry is derived from a study of Graves' ophthalmopathy and Graves' hyperthyroidism. Study outcomes and limitations: With 70.59% sensitivity and about 78% specificity, the model predicted ophthalmopathy progression. Blood samples also showed most expanded thyroid clonotypes exceeding 0.001 frequency.

TCR beta CDR3 regions were amplified from RNA transcripts. First-round RT-PCR with HTBI primers preceded a second-round multiplex PCR. TCRdb reprocessed the multiplex PCR reads via MiXCR and lists one record per CDR3 protein. The top ten clones hold about 4.6% of a sample with a few hundred thousand distinct CDR3 sequences, approximately 37% of them seen once. The rearrangement links TRBV12-3 or TRBV12-4 to TRBJ1-1; D possibly corresponds to TRBD1 (5 bases). The clonotype was recovered from an adult man with Graves' hyperthyroidism. What was sequenced was peripheral blood or thyroid tissue (not recorded which). The CDR3 DNA follows: TGTGCCAGCAGTTCCAGGACAAGACTGAACACTGAAGCTTTCTTT. Translation gives CASSSRTRLNTEAFF.